This T cell receptor beta chain stems from a study of blood T cell repertoires in COVID-19. Study-level background: Sites in the United States, Italy and Spain provided acute and convalescent COVID-19 samples. From T cells, B-cell-depleted T cells, or PBMCs came the material, which was cDNA or gDNA.

The CDR3 sequence is 19 residues long. Germline V gene lookup returns CDR1 LNHDA and CDR2 SQIVND (reference sequence). The ends lost 5 bases at V and 0 bases at J; junction bases unmatched: 10. TCRdb keeps only in-frame clones here, not all; method: immunoSEQ multiplex PCR. The table lists around 130,000 clones, approximately 80% of them singletons. Cohort allocation depended upon clinical history that participants reported. Participants classified as exposed had met a COVID-19 case within 2 weeks before study entry. This clonotype originated in a woman aged 18-30 years who had been exposed to COVID-19. The sample taken for sequencing was PBMCs or T cells enriched from blood (not recorded which). The chain links TRBV19 to TRBJ2-1, with 13 bases that match TRBD2. The CDR3 loop is CASSPETSGRTYSYNEQFF. In nucleotides, the CDR3 is TGTGCCAGTAGTCCCGAGACTAGCGGGAGGACTTACTCCTACAATGAGCAGTTCTTC.